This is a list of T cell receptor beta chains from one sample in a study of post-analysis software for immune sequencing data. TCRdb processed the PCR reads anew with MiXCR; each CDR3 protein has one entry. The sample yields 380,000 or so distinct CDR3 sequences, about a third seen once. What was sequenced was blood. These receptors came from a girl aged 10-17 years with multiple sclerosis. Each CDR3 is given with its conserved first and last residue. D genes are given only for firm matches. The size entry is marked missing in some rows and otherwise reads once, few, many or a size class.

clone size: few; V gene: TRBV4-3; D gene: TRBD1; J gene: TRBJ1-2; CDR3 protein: CASSQEWTGEGYTF; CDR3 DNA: TGCGCCAGCAGCCAAGAGTGGACAGGGGAAGGCTACACCTTC
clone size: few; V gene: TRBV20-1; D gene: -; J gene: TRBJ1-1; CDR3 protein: CSAYSANTEAFF; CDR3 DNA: TGCAGTGCGTATTCAGCGAACACTGAAGCTTTCTTT
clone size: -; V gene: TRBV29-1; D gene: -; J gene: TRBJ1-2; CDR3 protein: CSAVNSYDGYTF; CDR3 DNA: TGCAGCGCGGTGAATTCGTACGATGGCTACACCTTC
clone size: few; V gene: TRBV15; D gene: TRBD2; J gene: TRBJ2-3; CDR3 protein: CATQRLAGDISTDTQYF; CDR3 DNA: TGTGCCACCCAAAGACTAGCGGGGGATATAAGCACAGATACGCAGTATTTT
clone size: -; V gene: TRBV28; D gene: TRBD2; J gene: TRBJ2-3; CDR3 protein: CASSRGGASGTDTQYF; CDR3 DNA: TGTGCCAGCAGCCGCGGGGGGGCCAGTGGAACAGATACGCAGTATTTT
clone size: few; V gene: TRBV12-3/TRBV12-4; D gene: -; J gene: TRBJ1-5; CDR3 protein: CASSLEQAHEGNQPQHF; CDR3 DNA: TGTGCCAGCAGTTTAGAACAGGCCCATGAGGGAAATCAGCCCCAGCATTTT
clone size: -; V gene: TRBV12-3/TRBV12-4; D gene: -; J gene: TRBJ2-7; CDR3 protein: CASREDGSYEQYF; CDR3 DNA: TGTGCCAGCAGGGAAGACGGCTCCTACGAGCAGTACTTC
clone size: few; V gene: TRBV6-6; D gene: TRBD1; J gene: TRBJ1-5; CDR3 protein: CASIAAGQGYNQPQHF; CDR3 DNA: TGTGCCAGCATCGCGGCGGGACAGGGTTACAATCAGCCCCAGCATTTT
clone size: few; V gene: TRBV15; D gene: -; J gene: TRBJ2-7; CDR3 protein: CATSRTGGGRDEQYF; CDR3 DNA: TGTGCCACCAGCAGGACAGGGGGCGGGAGGGACGAGCAGTACTTC
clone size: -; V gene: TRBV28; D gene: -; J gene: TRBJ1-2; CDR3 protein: CASSSQERSYTF; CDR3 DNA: TGTGCCAGCAGTTCTCAGGAGAGGAGCTACACCTTC
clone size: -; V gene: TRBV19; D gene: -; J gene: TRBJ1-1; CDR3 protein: CASSINVNTEAFF; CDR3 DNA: TGTGCCAGTAGTATCAATGTCAACACTGAAGCTTTCTTT
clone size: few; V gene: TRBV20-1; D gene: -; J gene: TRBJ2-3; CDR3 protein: CSAFNGITDTQYF; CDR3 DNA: TGCAGTGCTTTTAACGGAATCACAGATACGCAGTATTTT
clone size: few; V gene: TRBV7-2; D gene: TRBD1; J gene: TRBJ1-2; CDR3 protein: CASSLGDREYGYTF; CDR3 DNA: TGTGCCAGCAGCTTAGGGGACAGGGAATATGGCTACACCTTC
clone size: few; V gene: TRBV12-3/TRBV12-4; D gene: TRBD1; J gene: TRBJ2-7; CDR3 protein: CASTPTGDSYEQYF; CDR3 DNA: TGTGCCAGCACTCCGACAGGGGACTCCTACGAGCAGTACTTC
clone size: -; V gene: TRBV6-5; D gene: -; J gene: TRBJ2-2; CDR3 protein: CASSYGRQGTTGELFF; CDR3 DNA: TGTGCCAGCAGTTACGGCCGGCAGGGTACCACCGGGGAGCTGTTTTTT
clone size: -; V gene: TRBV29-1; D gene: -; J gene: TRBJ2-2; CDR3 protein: CSVAQGAGELFF; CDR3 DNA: TGCAGCGTGGCCCAGGGCGCCGGGGAGCTGTTTTTT
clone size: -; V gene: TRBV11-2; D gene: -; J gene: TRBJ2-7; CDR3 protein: CASSLNIDLSLEVSYEQYF; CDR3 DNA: TGTGCCAGCAGCTTAAACATAGACCTAAGCCTTGAAGTCTCCTACGAGCAGTACTTC
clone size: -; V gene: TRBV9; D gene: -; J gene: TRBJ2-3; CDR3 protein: CAGSVGITGTDTQYF; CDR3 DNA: TGTGCCGGCAGCGTAGGTATAACGGGCACAGATACGCAGTATTTT
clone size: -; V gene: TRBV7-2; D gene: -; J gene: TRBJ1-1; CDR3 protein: CASSPRVNTEAFF; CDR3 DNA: TGTGCCAGCAGCCCCCGGGTGAACACTGAAGCTTTCTTT
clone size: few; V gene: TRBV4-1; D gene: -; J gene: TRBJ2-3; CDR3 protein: CASSQHGQRTDTQYF; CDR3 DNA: TGCGCCAGCAGCCAACACGGACAGCGCACAGATACGCAGTATTTT
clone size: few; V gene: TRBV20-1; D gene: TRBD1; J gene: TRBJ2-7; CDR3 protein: CSARGDRGGYEQYF; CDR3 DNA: TGCAGTGCTAGAGGGGACAGGGGAGGCTACGAGCAGTACTTC
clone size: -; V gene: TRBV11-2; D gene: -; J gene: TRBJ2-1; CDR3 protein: CASSSSGGCNEQFF; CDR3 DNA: TGTGCCAGCAGCTCCTCCGGGGGTTGCAATGAGCAGTTCTTC
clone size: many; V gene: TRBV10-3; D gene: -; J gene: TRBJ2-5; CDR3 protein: CAISGQLQETQYF; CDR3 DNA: TGTGCCATCAGTGGACAGCTCCAAGAGACCCAGTACTTC
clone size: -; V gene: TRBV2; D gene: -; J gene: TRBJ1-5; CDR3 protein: CASSEQVLSNQPQHF; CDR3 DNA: TGTGCCAGCAGTGAACAGGTCCTAAGCAATCAGCCCCAGCATTTT
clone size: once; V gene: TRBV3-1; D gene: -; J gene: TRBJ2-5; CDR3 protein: CASSQEPSGQYF; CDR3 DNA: TGTGCCAGCAGCCAAGAACCCAGCGGACAGTACTTC
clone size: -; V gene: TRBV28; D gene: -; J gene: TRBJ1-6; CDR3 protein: CASSLRGRGNSPLHF; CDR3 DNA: TGTGCCAGCAGTTTAAGGGGACGGGGAAATTCACCCCTCCACTTT
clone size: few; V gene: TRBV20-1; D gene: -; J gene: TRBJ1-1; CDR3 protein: CSARGTLNTEAFF; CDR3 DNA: TGCAGTGCTAGGGGGACATTGAACACTGAAGCTTTCTTT
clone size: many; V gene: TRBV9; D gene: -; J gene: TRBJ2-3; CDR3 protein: CASSAREGGITDTQYF; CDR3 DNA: TGTGCCAGCAGCGCCCGTGAGGGGGGGATCACAGATACGCAGTATTTT
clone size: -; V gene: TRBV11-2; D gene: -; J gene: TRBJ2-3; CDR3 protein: CASSFEGLPLADTQYF; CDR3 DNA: TGTGCCAGCAGCTTCGAAGGACTACCTTTGGCAGATACGCAGTATTTT
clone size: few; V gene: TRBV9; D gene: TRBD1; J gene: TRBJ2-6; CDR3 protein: CASSVDRDRKTHSGANVLTF; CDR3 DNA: TGTGCCAGCAGCGTAGATAGGGACAGAAAGACCCACTCTGGGGCCAACGTCCTGACTTTC
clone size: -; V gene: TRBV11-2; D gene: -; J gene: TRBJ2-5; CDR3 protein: CASRTDRWYQETQYF; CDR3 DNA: TGTGCCAGCAGGACCGACAGATGGTACCAAGAGACCCAGTACTTC
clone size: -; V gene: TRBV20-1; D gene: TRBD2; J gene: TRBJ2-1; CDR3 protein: CSASLGLDNEQFF; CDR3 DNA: TGCAGTGCTAGCCTGGGACTAGACAATGAGCAGTTCTTC
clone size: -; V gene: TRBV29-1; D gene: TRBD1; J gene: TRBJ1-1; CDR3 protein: CSVGIRGNTEAFF; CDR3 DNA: TGCAGCGTCGGAATCAGGGGGAACACCGAAGCTTTCTTT
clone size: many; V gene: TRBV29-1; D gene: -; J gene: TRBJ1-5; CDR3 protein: CSVADMDQPQHF; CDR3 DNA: TGCAGCGTTGCGGATATGGATCAGCCCCAGCATTTT
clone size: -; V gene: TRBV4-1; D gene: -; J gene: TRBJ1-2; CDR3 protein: CASSPPDGGNYGYTF; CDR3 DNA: TGCGCCAGCAGCCCCCCCGACGGGGGTAACTATGGCTACACCTTC
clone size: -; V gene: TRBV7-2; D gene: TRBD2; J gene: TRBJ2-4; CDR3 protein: CASSPGLAGGLMKSIQYF; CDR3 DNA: TGTGCCAGCAGCCCCGGACTAGCGGGGGGGCTTATGAAAAGCATTCAGTACTTC
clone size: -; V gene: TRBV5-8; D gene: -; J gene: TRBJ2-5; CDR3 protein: CASSLNWLQETQYF; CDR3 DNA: TGTGCCAGCAGCTTGAATTGGCTCCAAGAGACCCAGTACTTC
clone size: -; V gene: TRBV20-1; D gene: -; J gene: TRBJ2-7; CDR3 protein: CSATSRLTGYEQYF; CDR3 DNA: TGCAGTGCCACTTCCCGCCTGACTGGCTACGAGCAGTACTTC
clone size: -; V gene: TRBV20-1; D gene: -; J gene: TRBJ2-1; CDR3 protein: CSARDLKGPTRYEQFF; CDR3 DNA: TGCAGTGCTAGAGATCTTAAAGGGCCGACTAGGTATGAGCAGTTCTTC